The 13 T cell receptor beta chains in this list originate from one sample, sequenced in a study of regulatory T cells in long-lasting Graves disease. Sequencing libraries for TCR beta were prepared with iRepertoire HTBI primers and Arm-PCR of CDR3 regions. TCRdb analysed the multiplex PCR reads with MiXCR anew, one entry per CDR3 protein. The table has a few hundred thousand distinct CDR3 sequences, about 20% seen once. Noted time point: persistent/refractory GD, antithyroid drugs over 5 years with positive TRAb. RNA from PBMCs was the source of the TCR library. This material consisted of peripheral blood mononuclear cells (PBMCs), taken when the disease was refractory, from a patient treated with antithyroid drugs. The source is a female donor with Graves disease.

This clonotype was recorded a few times. The V and J genes are TRBV7-9 and TRBJ2-7; TRBD2 might be the D (6 bases). Germline lookup yields CDR1 SEHNR and CDR2 FQNEAQ (reference sequence). Trimming pared 6 bases from V and 4 bases from J, leaving 16 bases between. The CDR3 is 14 amino acids. CDR3 nucleotides: TGTGCCAGCAGTAACCAGGGAGGCACTTACGAGCAGTACTTC. This encodes CASSNQGGTYEQYF.

The chain links TRBV12-3 or TRBV12-4 to TRBJ2-5; 9 bases fit TRBD1. V was pared by 2 bases and J by 5 bases, with 3 bases of the junction left unmatched. CDR3 length: 14 residues. Here the CDR3 reads CASSLHRGPETQYF. In DNA, the CDR3 is TGTGCCAGCAGTTTACACAGGGGGCCCGAGACCCAGTACTTC.

V gene TRBV5-5 combines with J gene TRBJ1-1; the D gene is possibly TRBD1 (6 bases). V was shortened by 5 bases and J by 3 bases, with 11 bases between the two germline ends. The germline V gene has CDR1 SGHKS and CDR2 YYEKEE (reference sequence). The CDR3 runs to 13 residues. This CDR3 reads CASRPTGDTEAFF. CDR3 nucleotide sequence: TGTGCCAGCAGGCCGACAGGAGACACTGAAGCTTTCTTT.

V is TRBV6-4 and J is TRBJ2-7, with D possibly being TRBD1 (6 bases). Germline-derived CDR1 and CDR2 are MRHNA and SNTAGT. Trimming stripped 5 bases from V and 1 base from J, with 18 bases between. There are 16 residues in the CDR3. Here the CDR3 DNA reads TGTGCCAGCAGTTACGTAGGACAGACACTTTCCTACGAGCAGTACTTC. Amino acid sequence: CASSYVGQTLSYEQYF.

This clonotype was detected a few times. The chain has TRBV7-2 and TRBJ2-2; a possible D gene is TRBD2 (5 bases). V lost 4 bases to trimming and J lost 5 bases, with 14 bases between them. Germline values: CDR1 SGHTA, CDR2 FQGNSA. The CDR3 is 15 amino acids. The CDR3 region is CASSSASGVTGELFF. The CDR3, as DNA: TGTGCCAGCAGCTCCGCCAGCGGCGTGACCGGGGAGCTGTTTTTT.

The table lists this clonotype with a count of one. The J gene is TRBJ2-7, the V gene TRBV20-1; 11 bases are a match to TRBD2. The CDR3 has 16 amino acids. Germline loops: CDR1 DFQATT, CDR2 SNEGSKA (reference sequence). After removal of 0 bases from V and 4 bases from J, the junction contained 8 bases not matched to a gene. CDR3 in DNA: TGCAGTGCTAGAGATCTAGCGGGAGGAGGGGGATACGAGCAGTACTTC. Its translation is CSARDLAGGGGYEQYF.

This clonotype was observed a handful of times. An end of the junction differs from the germline gene, which may be a read error. This chain links TRBV2 with TRBJ2-7; 7 bases match TRBD1. The germline gives CDR1 SNHLY, CDR2 FYNNEI. The CDR3 is 11 residues long. The CDR3 DNA reads TGTGCCAGCAGTGGACCGGGACAGAGGAGTTTC. Its protein product is CASSGPGQRSF.

This clonotype has at least ten counts. V usage is TRBV19 and J usage is TRBJ2-5; 7 positions agree with TRBD1. The CDR3 spans 15 residues. Per the germline V gene, CDR1 is LNHDA and CDR2 is SQIVND (reference sequence). V shed 5 bases and J 2 bases; nucleotides not matched to a gene: 8. CDR3 nucleotide sequence: TGTGCCAGTAGTGACCCGGGACAGCTGCAAGAGACCCAGTACTTC. Translation gives CASSDPGQLQETQYF. The full variable domain, completed using reference TRBV19 and TRBJ2-5, is DGGITQSPKYLFRKEGQNVTLSCEQNLNHDAMYWYRQDPGQGLRLIYYSQIVNDFQKGDIAEGYSVSREKKESFPLTVTSAQKNPTAFYLCASSDPGQLQETQYFGPGTRLLVL.

Of note for this clonotype: This may arise from a read error, as a much more abundant clone is one base away. The J gene is TRBJ2-7, the V gene TRBV28, with D possibly being TRBD2 (6 bases). Looked up from germline, CDR1 is MDHEN and CDR2 is SYDVKM. The CDR3 loop spans 16 amino acids. V shed 2 bases and J shed 7 bases, with 21 bases lying between them. This CDR3 reads CASSLVSETRSREQYF. CDR3 DNA sequence: TGTGCCAGCAGTTTAGTTTCTGAGACTAGGTCTCGGGAGCAGTACTTC. The whole variable domain, filled in from reference TRBV28 and TRBJ2-7, reads DVKVTQSSRYLVKRTGEKVFLECVQDMDHENMFWYRQDPGLGLRLIYFSYDVKMKEKGDIPEGYSVSREKKERFSLILESASTNQTSMYLCASSLVSETRSREQYFGPGTRLTVT.

This clonotype came up a few times. The V call is TRBV20-1, the J call TRBJ2-5, with 7 positions matching TRBD1. CDR3 length: 15 residues. Germline lookup yields CDR1 DFQATT and CDR2 SNEGSKA (reference sequence). V was pared by 3 bases and J by 2 bases, with 9 bases of the junction left unmatched. The DNA of the CDR3 is TGCAGTGCTAGTGGGGGACAGAGATTTCAAGAGACCCAGTACTTC. Translating gives CSASGGQRFQETQYF.

This clonotype was seen a few times. This sequence joins TRBV5-1 and TRBJ2-1; D gene uncertain. This CDR3 region has 14 residues. Germline-derived CDR1 and CDR2 are SGHRS and YFSETQ. V lost 0 bases and J lost 8, with 12 bases in between. The CDR3, as DNA: TGCGCCAGCAGCTTGGGAGACCAGTTGGATGAGCAGTTCTTC. It specifies CASSLGDQLDEQFF. Full variable domain (remainder filled in from reference TRBV5-1 and TRBJ2-1): KAGVTQTPRYLIKTRGQQVTLSCSPISGHRSVSWYQQTPGQGLQFLFEYFSETQRNKGNFPGRFSGRQFSNSRSEMNVSTLELGDSALYLCASSLGDQLDEQFFGPGTRLTVL.

This clonotype was observed a handful of times. The V call is TRBV29-1, the J call TRBJ2-7, with D possibly being TRBD1 (6 bases). The CDR3 totals 12 residues. The germline CDR1 and CDR2 sequences are SQVTM and ANQGSEA. V was shortened by 7 bases and J by 0 bases, with 10 bases between the two germline ends. Written as DNA, the CDR3 is TGCAGCGGACGGGACAACTCCTACGAGCAGTACTTC. This sequence encodes CSGRDNSYEQYF.

This clonotype turned up a few times. The genes are TRBV29-1 and TRBJ1-1; possibly TRBD1 for D (5 bases). The CDR3 extends over 13 amino acids. Germline values: CDR1 SQVTM, CDR2 ANQGSEA. V gave up 6 bases and J gave up 4 bases, with 15 bases separating them. Written as DNA, the CDR3 is TGCAGCGTCTCTCGGGACGCCGGCACTGAAGCTTTCTTT. It translates to CSVSRDAGTEAFF.